The present T cell receptor beta chain was sequenced within a study of regulatory T cells in long-lasting Graves disease (dated by TCRdb to the early 2020s). For the study in its entirety: Antithyroid drugs had been taken for less than 3 months by newly diagnosed Graves' disease patients. Persistent Graves' disease patients were compared with newly diagnosed Graves' disease patients by peripheral blood TCR sequencing and RNA sequencing. The study was registered as a clinical trial and conducted in China. A total of about 35 samples underwent TCR sequencing, from about 13 patients with persistent Graves' disease and 20 patients with newly diagnosed Graves' disease. The study at large found these results: The authors noted that the small sample size was a limitation that may lower accuracy. TRBV28, TRBJ1-2 and TRBJ2-5 were preferentially used in persistent disease, while TRBV20-1 and TRBJ2-1 were favored in newly diagnosed disease. Compared with newly diagnosed patients, persistent Graves' disease patients had lower TCR Shannon entropy and fewer highly expanded clones, which suggests clonal expansion. More public clonotypes were shared among persistent patients (fewer than 3,000) than among newly diagnosed patients (roughly 1,000). Because the primary lesion, thyroid tissue, could not be accessed, the study looked at peripheral blood alone. Sequencing and analysis were restricted to the TCR beta chain.

V lost 8 bases and J lost 4 bases, and the count of bases not matched to a germline gene is 5. Looking up the germline V gene yields CDR1 SNHLY and CDR2 FYNNEI. Inclusive of the bounding cysteine and phenylalanine, the CDR3 is 14 residues long. The sequence is cut down to CDR3 DNA, 42 bases in frame from base 1. Sample time point, as interpreted from the label and publication: newly diagnosed GD, antithyroid drugs for less than 3 months. RNA was extracted from PBMCs in TRIzol for both TCR sequencing and RNA sequencing. The diagnosis of Graves' disease followed American Thyroid Association guidelines. Recruitment of patients was carried out at an endocrinology department in Xi'an, China. Each patient gave 7.5 to 10 milliliters of peripheral blood, collected in an EDTA anticoagulant tube. Ficoll Paque Plus density gradient separation was used to isolate PBMCs, and no further T cell sorting was performed. An Agilent 2100 Bioanalyzer and agarose gel were used to check RNA quality, and a NanoDrop 2000 was used to measure RNA concentration.

This clonotype was seen at least ten times. This receptor's antigen is unknown. No qualities accompany the bases; no much larger clone lies one base away. The library was built by means of multiplex PCR. TCRdb names Illumina HiSeq 4000 as the instrument used. CDR3 regions were amplified by Arm-PCR with iRepertoire HTBI primers to construct TCR beta libraries. PCR products were gel purified before sequencing. On the study's bioinformatics: A total of 60 to 80 TRBV and approximately 15 TRBJ segments were identified across samples and were used for gene usage analysis of CDR3 amino acid clonotypes. COPE and FqMerger were used to merge the filtered high-quality paired reads into contigs. BLAST was used to align contigs to IMGT TRBV, TRBD and TRBJ reference genes, with CDR3 defined following IMGT. Any clonotype with a frequency above 0.1% was counted as a highly expanded clone. Repertoire diversity was measured by Shannon entropy, and V-J evenness by the Gini coefficient. Public clonotypes were defined as clonotypes shared by more than one individual. TCRdb handled the public reads itself, with Q25 trimming in fastp and clone calling in MiXCR, and kept productive beta chains. Records with the same CDR3 protein are collapsed into one entry carrying the most frequent genes and DNA. TCRdb, not the original authors, processed these V and J calls. A total of around 420,000 distinct CDR3 sequences appear in this sample, less than 20% of them only once. The ten largest clones add up to roughly 20% of the sample.

Here the sequenced sample was peripheral blood mononuclear cells (PBMCs), taken at new diagnosis, from a patient treated with antithyroid drugs. The TCR sequence derives from a female donor with Graves disease. The rearranged chain carries TRBV2 and TRBJ1-5, with 10 bases in between that match TRBD1. The CDR3 here reads CASSGQGKNQPQHF. In nucleotides, the sequence is TGTGCCAGCTCGGGACAGGGGAAAAATCAGCCCCAGCATTTT.